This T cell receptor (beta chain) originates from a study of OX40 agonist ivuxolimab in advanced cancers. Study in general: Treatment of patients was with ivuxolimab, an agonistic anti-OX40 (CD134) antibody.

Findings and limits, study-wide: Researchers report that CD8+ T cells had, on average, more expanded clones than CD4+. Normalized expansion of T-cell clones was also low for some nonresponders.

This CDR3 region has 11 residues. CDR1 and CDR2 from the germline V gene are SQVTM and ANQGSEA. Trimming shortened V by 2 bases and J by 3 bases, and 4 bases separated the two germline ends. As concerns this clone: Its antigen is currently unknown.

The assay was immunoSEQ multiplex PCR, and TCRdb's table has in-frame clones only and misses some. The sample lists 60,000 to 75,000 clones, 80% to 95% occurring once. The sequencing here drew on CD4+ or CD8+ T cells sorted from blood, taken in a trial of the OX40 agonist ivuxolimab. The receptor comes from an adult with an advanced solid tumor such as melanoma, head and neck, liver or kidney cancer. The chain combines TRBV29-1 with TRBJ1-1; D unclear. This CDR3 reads CSVELDTEAFF. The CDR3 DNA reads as TGCAGCGTTGAACTCGACACTGAAGCTTTCTTT.